Following are 24 T cell receptor beta chains from one sample sequenced in a study of T cells expressing NK-cell markers. TCRdb re-called the 5' RACE reads; every CDR3 protein appears as one record, without DNA. The table lists some 340,000 distinct CDR3 sequences. Material: blood T cells: a sorted CD56 or NKG2C T cell subset, CD4+ or CD8+ T cells, or bulk PBMC T cells (not recorded which). Receptors were obtained from a man aged 18 to 70 in good health.

The rearrangement links TRBV18 to TRBJ2-5; checking the TCRdb D call of TRBD2 is not possible without DNA. The CDR3 covers 16 residues. The V gene's germline CDR1 is KGHSH and CDR2 LQKENI. The CDR3: CASSRQTSGGGETQYF.

V gene TRBV28 combines with J gene TRBJ1-5; TCRdb proposes TRBD1, but this gene call is untestable without DNA. The CDR3 totals 18 residues. CDR1 and CDR2 (germline): MDHEN, SYDVKM. The CDR3 is CASSSAGLGDSSNQPQHF. The full variable domain, with the rest looked up from reference TRBV28 and TRBJ1-5, is DVKVTQSSRYLVKRTGEKVFLECVQDMDHENMFWYRQDPGLGLRLIYFSYDVKMKEKGDIPEGYSVSREKKERFSLILESASTNQTSMYLCASSSAGLGDSSNQPQHFGDGTRLSIL.

The V gene is TRBV6-4, the J gene TRBJ2-1. Germline assignment: CDR1 MRHNA and CDR2 SNTAGT. The CDR3 consists of 14 residues. The CDR3: CASSVEGTTAEQFF.

CDR3 amino acids: CASSFGGRENEQYF. The chain employs TRBV5-1 and TRBJ2-7; absent DNA, TCRdb's TRBD1 call cannot be checked. Germline CDR1 is SGHRS and CDR2 is YFSETQ. The length of the CDR3 is 14 residues.

The chain has TRBV6-1 and TRBJ1-6. Germline V lookup: CDR1 MNHNS, CDR2 SASEGT. CDR3 length: 15 amino acids. The CDR3 loop is CASSTALDGDKPLHF.

This chain links TRBV6-5 with TRBJ2-7; there is no DNA to check the TCRdb D call of TRBD1. CDR1 is MNHEY and CDR2 is SVGAGI in the germline V gene. This CDR3 is 15 amino acids long. Here the CDR3 reads CASSYRAGGSYEQYF.

The V call is TRBV20-1, the J call TRBJ2-7; as DNA is missing, the TRBD1 call by TCRdb cannot be tested. CDR1 DFQATT and CDR2 SNEGSKA come from the germline V gene (reference sequence). The CDR3 consists of 14 residues. CDR3 loop: CSERRGTGIYEQYF.

The genes are TRBV3-1 and TRBJ2-2; TCRdb designates TRBD1, a call that cannot be tested without DNA. CDR3 size: 16 residues. Germline CDR1 reads LGHDT; CDR2 reads YNNKEL (reference sequence). CDR3 protein: CASSQDPGYDTGELFF. The full variable domain, its missing parts supplied by reference TRBV3-1 and TRBJ2-2, is DTAVSQTPKYLVTQMGNDKSIKCEQNLGHDTMYWYKQDSKKFLKIMFSYNNKELIINETVPNRFSPKSPDKAHLNLHINSLELGDSAVYFCASSQDPGYDTGELFFGEGSRLTVL.

CDR3 sequence: CASSRTSGTYEQYF. The chain recombines TRBV18 with TRBJ2-7; TCRdb outputs TRBD2, but without DNA this stays unchecked. Germline CDR1 KGHSH, CDR2 LQKENI. The CDR3 loop spans 14 amino acids.

V gene TRBV5-6 combines with J gene TRBJ2-1; TCRdb indicates TRBD1, and absent DNA this call remains unverified. The germline CDR1 and CDR2 sequences are SGHDT and YYEEEE. The CDR3 runs 19 residues. The CDR3 protein is CASSLKLKTVRSSYNEQFF.

V gene TRBV12-3 or TRBV12-4 combines with J gene TRBJ2-2; with no DNA, the TCRdb D assignment of TRBD1 cannot be verified. This CDR3 has 13 amino acids. The chain's CDR3 is CATRRQNTGELFF.

The chain carries TRBV6-1 and TRBJ2-3; TCRdb lists TRBD1, though no DNA is available to test this call. The CDR3 is made up of 15 amino acids. The germline V gene has CDR1 MNHNS and CDR2 SASEGT. CDR3 region: CASRPGTGVSDTQYF.

The chain couples TRBV28 to TRBJ1-6; TCRdb outputs TRBD1, but without DNA this stays unchecked. The CDR3 spans 16 residues. CDR1 MDHEN and CDR2 SYDVKM come from the germline V gene. CDR3 residues: CASRSGKSSYNSPLHF.

This chain's CDR3 is CSAWSAQRDEQFF. The chain joins TRBV20-1 to TRBJ2-1. This CDR3 has 13 amino acids. Germline loops: CDR1 DFQATT, CDR2 SNEGSKA (reference sequence).

The chain has TRBV7-2 and TRBJ1-1; TCRdb gives TRBD1 as the D gene, but with no DNA this cannot be confirmed. The CDR3 covers 16 residues. The germline V gene encodes CDR1 SGHTA and CDR2 FQGNSA. CDR3 residues: CASSFWTGGGSTEAFF.

V is TRBV7-2 and J is TRBJ2-7; absent DNA, TCRdb's TRBD2 call cannot be checked. CDR3 length: 14 amino acids. The germline V gene has CDR1 SGHTA and CDR2 FQGNSA. The CDR3 sequence is CASQLLAGPYEQYF.

The chain employs TRBV18 and TRBJ1-1. The length of the CDR3 is 16 residues. Germline lookup yields CDR1 KGHSH and CDR2 LQKENI. This chain's CDR3 is CASSPPLFRTNTEAFF.

The chain combines TRBV18 with TRBJ2-3; with no DNA, the TCRdb D assignment of TRBD2 cannot be verified. The germline gives CDR1 KGHSH, CDR2 LQKENI. The CDR3 consists of 18 residues. The CDR3 loop is CASSLTIGSGQFVNTQYF.

This chain links TRBV3-1 with TRBJ1-2. The CDR3 extends over 16 amino acids. CDR1 is LGHDT and CDR2 is YNNKEL in the germline V gene (reference sequence). Here the CDR3 reads CASSQTHYLANYGYTF.

The chain links TRBV7-2 to TRBJ2-5; TCRdb's assignment of TRBD2 cannot be checked, as there is no DNA. This CDR3 is built from 16 residues. Germline V gene sequence: CDR1 SGHTA, CDR2 FQGNSA. The CDR3: CASSLSSGGAIETQYF.

J is TRBJ2-2 and V is TRBV2; absent DNA, TCRdb's TRBD1 call cannot be checked. The CDR3 totals 14 residues. Germline V gene lookup returns CDR1 SNHLY and CDR2 FYNNEI. The CDR3 spells CASSAQGGTGELFF.

The chain recombines TRBV20-1 with TRBJ2-2; TCRdb picks TRBD1, but there is no DNA to check that call. Germline lookup yields CDR1 DFQATT and CDR2 SNEGSKA (reference sequence). There are 14 residues in the CDR3. The CDR3 spells CSASSGRGAGELFF.

The CDR3: CATSRDFSMEETQYF. This rearrangement joins TRBV15 to TRBJ2-5. Germline V gives CDR1 LNHNV, CDR2 YYDKDF (reference sequence). The CDR3 consists of 15 residues.

The chain employs TRBV20-1 and TRBJ1-1. The germline gives CDR1 DFQATT, CDR2 SNEGSKA (reference sequence). The CDR3 loop spans 12 amino acids. The CDR3 sequence: CSARDVSPEAFF.